This TCR beta chain is drawn from a study of CD8+CD57+ T cells in acquired aplastic anemia. Germline V gene sequence: CDR1 SNHLY, CDR2 FYNNEI. CDR3 length equals 17 residues. V lost 6 bases to trimming and J lost 4 bases; unmatched junction nucleotides: 15. The use of genomic DNA as template underpinned the TCR beta VDJ and CDR3 profiling. TCRdb re-analysed the reads in MiXCR, keeping a single row per CDR3 protein. The sample shows roughly 250,000 distinct CDR3 sequences, approximately 45% of them seen only once. In patients chosen for sequencing, flow cytometry had shown CD8+CD57+ cell expansion. This receptor was obtained from a human donor with aplastic anemia. Specimen: sorted CD4+, CD8+, or CD8+CD57+ T cells (not recorded which) from PBMCs. This sequence joins TRBV2 and TRBJ1-2; 9 bases fit TRBD1. CDR3 sequence reads: CASRGADRGPLGYGYTF. DNA of the CDR3: TGTGCCAGCAGGGGAGCGGACAGGGGCCCCCTCGGCTATGGCTACACCTTC. The full variable domain, completed using reference TRBV2 and TRBJ1-2, is EPEVTQTPSHQVTQMGQEVILRCVPISNHLYFYWYRQILGQKVEFLVSFYNNEISEKSEIFDDQFSVERPDGSNFTLKIRSTKLEDSAMYFCASRGADRGPLGYGYTFGSGTRLTVV.